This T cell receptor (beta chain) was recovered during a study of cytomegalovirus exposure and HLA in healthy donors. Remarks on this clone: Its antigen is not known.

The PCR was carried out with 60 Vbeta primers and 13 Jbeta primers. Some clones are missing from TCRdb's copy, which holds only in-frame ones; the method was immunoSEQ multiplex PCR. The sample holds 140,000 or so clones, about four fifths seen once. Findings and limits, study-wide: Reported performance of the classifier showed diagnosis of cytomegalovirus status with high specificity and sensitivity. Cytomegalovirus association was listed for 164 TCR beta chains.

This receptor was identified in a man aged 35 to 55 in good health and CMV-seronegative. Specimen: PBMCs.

The CDR3: CASSSGGQPQHF. The CDR3 DNA reads as TGTGCCAGCAGCTCGGGGGGGCAGCCCCAGCATTTT. The rearrangement uses TRBV7-9 and TRBJ1-5, with a weak D call TRBD1 (5 bases). V was cut by 4 bases and J by 7 bases, with 8 bases left in between. Germline V lookup: CDR1 SEHNR, CDR2 FQNEAQ (reference sequence). This CDR3 spans 12 amino acids.